This TCR beta chain stems from a study of T-cell reconstitution after alpha-beta-depleted transplantation in children. Unique molecular identifiers featured in how the TCRbeta library was prepared. One entry per CDR3 protein, called by TCRdb with MiXCR from the PCR reads. In the table there are some 490,000 distinct CDR3 sequences, approximately 13% of which are singletons. Per the germline V gene, CDR1 is WSHSY and CDR2 is SAAADI. This CDR3 region has 16 residues. V shed 7 bases and J 4 bases; nucleotides not matched to a gene: 11. There are many counts of this clonotype. Sequenced here: PBMCs from the stem cell graft donor, sampled from the stem cell graft. This sequence joins TRBV10-2 and TRBJ2-7; 12 bases line up with TRBD2. The receptor comes from a human donor who donated a stem cell graft to a child with combined immunodeficiency. DNA for the CDR3: TGCGCCAGCAAGCTGACTAGCGGGAGCTCTAGGTACGAGCAGTACTTC. It is translated as CASKLTSGSSRYEQYF.